In this sample, the clone carrying this T cell receptor beta chain turned up once. The authors' processing: Cell counts per sample came from amplifying reference gene primers. TCRdb keeps only in-frame clones here, not all; method: immunoSEQ multiplex PCR. The V and J calls and clone size are taken from that table; D and trimming were inferred from the DNA. The sample lists about 98,000 clones, around 75% occurring once. These data belong to a study of blood T cell repertoires in COVID-19. About the research overall: Whether acute or convalescent, the COVID-19 samples came from the United States, Italy and Spain. The cDNA or gDNA used as material had been derived from T cells, B-cell-depleted T cells, or PBMCs.

The specimen was peripheral blood. The TCR originated in a man in his sixties or seventies with acute or convalescent COVID-19.

CDR3 bases: TGTGCCAGCAGCTTGGCCACAGGGCAAGGCTACACCTTC. Amino acids: CASSLATGQGYTF. J is TRBJ1-2 and V is TRBV5-5; D is possibly TRBD1 (6 bases). CDR1 is SGHKS and CDR2 is YYEKEE in the germline V gene (reference sequence). The V gene lost 0 bases and the J gene lost 8 bases, with 11 bases spanning the gap. The length of the CDR3 is 13 residues.